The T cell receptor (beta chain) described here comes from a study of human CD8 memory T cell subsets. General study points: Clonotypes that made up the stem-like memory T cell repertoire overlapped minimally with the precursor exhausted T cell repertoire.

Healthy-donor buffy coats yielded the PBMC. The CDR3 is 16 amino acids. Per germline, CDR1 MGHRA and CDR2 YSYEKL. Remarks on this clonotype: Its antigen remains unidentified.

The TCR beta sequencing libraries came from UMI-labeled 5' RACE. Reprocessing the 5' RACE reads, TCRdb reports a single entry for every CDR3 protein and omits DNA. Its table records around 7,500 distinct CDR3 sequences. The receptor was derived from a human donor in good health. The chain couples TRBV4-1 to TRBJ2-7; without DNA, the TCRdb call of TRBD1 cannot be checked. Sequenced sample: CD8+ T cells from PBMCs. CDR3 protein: CASSQGGGIGTYEQYF.